What follows describes a single T cell receptor (beta chain). The data stem from a study of shared clonotypes between healthy human individuals. The wider study: Donors, aged 18 to 49, were a couple of women and a few men.

Some clones are missing from TCRdb's copy, which holds only in-frame ones; the method was immunoSEQ multiplex PCR. The sample contains around 2.5 million clones, roughly 93% of which appear only once. The CDR3 is 16 amino acids. Trimming at V came to 0 bases and at J to 2 bases, leaving 2 bases not matched to a gene. Per the germline V gene, CDR1 is LNHDA and CDR2 is SQIVND (reference sequence). This TCR was sampled from a man aged 18 to 29 in good health. Some clones in this sample may be carry-over from other donors' samples. The specimen was naive CD4+ T cells from PBMCs. The sample's subset: CD45RA+ positively selected. This chain links TRBV19 with TRBJ2-1; 9 bases match TRBD2. The CDR3 DNA follows: TGTGCCAGTAGTATAGAAGCTAGCGGGGCCTACAATGAGCAGTTCTTC. Residues: CASSIEASGAYNEQFF.